The 23 T cell receptor beta chains below were found in one sample sequenced in a study of blood T cell repertoires in COVID-19. Clones were sequenced by immunoSEQ multiplex PCR, and TCRdb holds only the in-frame ones, with some missing. The sample has some 260,000 clones, about four fifths seen once. Sequences were obtained from peripheral blood. The receptors derive from a woman younger than 30 with acute or convalescent COVID-19.

The V gene is TRBV20-1, the J gene TRBJ1-4; D unclear. Trimming cost V 6 bases and J 7 bases, with 9 bases left between them. Germline V gene sequence: CDR1 DFQATT, CDR2 SNEGSKA (reference sequence). This CDR3 spans 11 amino acids. The CDR3 DNA is TGCAGTGCCGAGTACAGTGAAAAACTGTTTTTT. This translates into CSAEYSEKLFF.

The genes are TRBV7-3 and TRBJ2-1; D possibly corresponds to TRBD2 (5 bases). This CDR3 contains 20 residues. The germline V and J ends were trimmed by 0 bases and 0 bases, with 21 bases remaining between them. From germline, CDR1 is SGHTA and CDR2 FQGTGA. The CDR3 spells CASSLTTPSGPTSSYNEQFF. The CDR3 DNA reads TGTGCCAGCAGCTTAACCACACCGAGCGGCCCAACTAGCTCCTACAATGAGCAGTTCTTC.

This clone has a handful of counts. This rearrangement joins TRBV9 to TRBJ1-2, with a tentative D call TRBD1 (6 bases). The ends were cut back, 0 bases at V and 7 bases at J, with 13 bases in the middle. Germline V gene sequence: CDR1 SGDLS, CDR2 YYNGEE. This CDR3 spans 14 amino acids. CDR3 amino acids: CASSVDGGQGGYTF. The CDR3 DNA follows: TGTGCCAGCAGCGTAGACGGGGGGCAGGGTGGCTACACCTTC. The full variable domain, with the rest looked up from reference TRBV9 and TRBJ1-2, is DSGVTQTPKHLITATGQRVTLRCSPRSGDLSVYWYQQSLDQGLQFLIQYYNGEERAKGNILERFSAQQFPDLHSELNLSSLELGDSALYFCASSVDGGQGGYTFGSGTRLTVV.

As for this clone: The sample carries other DNA sequences with the same CDR3. The chain combines TRBV3-1 (or the pseudogene TRBV3-2) with TRBJ1-3; 8 nucleotides match TRBD1. There are 14 residues in the CDR3. Germline V lookup: CDR1 LGHDT, CDR2 YNNKEL (reference sequence). With V trimmed by 4 bases and J by 4 bases, 3 bases remained unmatched. CDR3 coding DNA: TGTGCCAGCAGCCCGCGGGACAGGGGAAACACCATATATTTT. It is translated as CASSPRDRGNTIYF.

This rearrangement joins TRBV10-1 to TRBJ2-2, with 11 bases aligning to TRBD1. Losses at the gene ends were 4 bases for V and 5 bases for J; bases not matched to a gene: 3. The CDR3 has 15 amino acids. From germline, CDR1 is WNHNN and CDR2 SYGVQD (reference sequence). The CDR3: CASSGGQGETGELFF. In DNA, the CDR3 is TGCGCCAGCAGTGGGGGACAGGGGGAGACCGGGGAGCTGTTTTTT.

The chain couples TRBV2 to TRBJ1-2; 9 bases fit TRBD1. V lost 6 bases, J lost 3 bases, and 5 bases stayed unmatched. CDR1 and CDR2 (germline): SNHLY, FYNNEI. This CDR3 has 14 residues. The CDR3 DNA reads as TGTGCCAGCAGCACCGGGACAGGGTACTATGGCTACACCTTC. This codes for CASSTGTGYYGYTF.

This clone was picked up a small number of times. This rearrangement joins TRBV5-1 to TRBJ1-6, with D perhaps matching TRBD1 (6 bases). V was trimmed by 0 bases and J by 3 bases, leaving 13 bases between them. The CDR3 runs to 17 residues. In germline, CDR1 is SGHRS, CDR2 YFSETQ. This CDR3 reads CASSLGHRDIYNSPLHF. DNA for the CDR3: TGCGCCAGCAGCTTGGGCCACAGGGACATCTATAATTCACCCCTCCACTTT. The full variable domain, in which reference TRBV5-1 and TRBJ1-6 provide the parts outside the CDR3, is KAGVTQTPRYLIKTRGQQVTLSCSPISGHRSVSWYQQTPGQGLQFLFEYFSETQRNKGNFPGRFSGRQFSNSRSEMNVSTLELGDSALYLCASSLGHRDIYNSPLHFGNGTRLTVT.

The chain links TRBV19 to TRBJ2-7, with 9 positions matching TRBD1. The ends lost 6 bases at V and 4 bases at J; junction bases unmatched: 10. This CDR3 spans 15 amino acids. The V gene's germline CDR1 is LNHDA and CDR2 SQIVND (reference sequence). The CDR3 region has the DNA TGTGCCAGTAGCCAACAGGGGGCTGTCTCTTACGAGCAGTACTTC. Its protein is CASSQQGAVSYEQYF.

The V gene is TRBV5-1, the J gene TRBJ2-5, with 8 bases aligning to TRBD2. V trimming: 4 bases; J trimming: 5 bases; junction bases outside the gene matches: 7. Looked up from germline, CDR1 is SGHRS and CDR2 is YFSETQ. The CDR3 runs to 14 residues. The CDR3 nucleotides are TGCGCCAGCAGCCCGGGACTAGGAGGGGAGACCCAGTACTTC. Translated, it gives CASSPGLGGETQYF.

The table lists this clone with many counts. This chain connects TRBV15 to TRBJ2-7; D unclear. Germline CDR1 is LNHNV and CDR2 is YYDKDF (reference sequence). The CDR3 runs to 14 residues. With 3 bases removed from V and 3 bases from J, the gap between germline ends came to 12 bases. DNA of the CDR3: TGTGCCACCAGCAGTGATACAGCAAACTACGAGCAGTACTTC. This gives the protein CATSSDTANYEQYF.

The chain links TRBV7-9 to TRBJ2-2; TRBD2 might be the D (5 bases). Germline CDR1 reads SEHNR; CDR2 reads FQNEAQ (reference sequence). V was pared by 8 bases and J by 0 bases, with 13 bases between. This CDR3 region has 15 residues. As DNA, the CDR3 is TGTGCCAGCGTACCAGCGGCGACGAACACCGGGGAGCTGTTTTTT. It codes for CASVPAATNTGELFF.

The chain has TRBV6-6 and TRBJ1-5; 9 positions agree with TRBD1. This CDR3 contains 13 residues. V lost 6 bases, J lost 6 bases, and 3 bases stayed unmatched. The germline V gene has CDR1 MNHNY and CDR2 SVGAGI (reference sequence). The CDR3 loop is CASSLQGAQPQHF. For the CDR3, the DNA is TGTGCCAGCAGCTTACAGGGGGCTCAGCCCCAGCATTTT.

The chain is built from TRBV6-5 and TRBJ2-7; D gene ambiguous. The germline V and J ends were trimmed by 8 bases and 2 bases, with 13 bases remaining between them. The CDR3 contains 13 residues. Germline V gene lookup returns CDR1 MNHEY and CDR2 SVGAGI. Here the CDR3 reads CASAKTYTYEQYF. The DNA of the CDR3 is TGTGCCAGCGCCAAGACTTACACCTACGAGCAGTACTTC.

The sample holds a few counts of this clone. The V call is TRBV4-1, the J call TRBJ2-6, with D unresolved. The germline V and J ends were trimmed by 0 bases and 0 bases, with 9 bases remaining between them. The CDR3 has 17 residues. Germline V gene data show CDR1 as MGHRA and CDR2 as YSYEKL. The chain's CDR3 is CASSQDRFSSGANVLTF. Written as DNA, the CDR3 is TGCGCCAGCAGCCAAGACAGGTTTAGCTCTGGGGCCAACGTCCTGACTTTC.

The J gene is TRBJ1-2, the V gene TRBV7-9, with 11 bases aligning to TRBD1. CDR3 size: 15 residues. Germline CDR1 and CDR2: SEHNR and FQNEAQ (reference sequence). After removal of 4 bases from V and 5 bases from J, the junction contained 6 bases not matched to a gene. This chain's CDR3 is CASSSGQGALYGYTF. CDR3 nucleotides: TGTGCCAGCAGCTCCGGACAGGGGGCGCTTTATGGCTACACCTTC. The full variable domain, its missing parts supplied by reference TRBV7-9 and TRBJ1-2, is DTGVSQNPRHKITKRGQNVTFRCDPISEHNRLYWYRQTLGQGPEFLTYFQNEAQLEKSRLLSDRFSAERPKGSFSTLEIQRTEQGDSAMYLCASSSGQGALYGYTFGSGTRLTVV.

The CDR3 protein is CASRSDSYFYNEQFF. In DNA form, the CDR3 reads TGTGCCAGCAGGTCCGACAGCTACTTCTACAATGAGCAGTTCTTC. The rearrangement joins TRBV6-5 to TRBJ2-1, with a possible D match to TRBD1 (5 bases). CDR3 length: 15 residues. CDR1 and CDR2 (germline): MNHEY, SVGAGI. V shed 6 bases and J shed 3 bases, with 15 bases lying between them.

A few counts support this clone. V and J are TRBV27 and TRBJ1-2; maybe TRBD1 (6 bases). CDR1 is MNHEY, CDR2 SMNVEV, per germline (reference sequence). The CDR3 extends over 16 amino acids. The germline V and J ends were trimmed by 1 base and 2 bases, with 14 bases remaining between them. CDR3 nucleotide sequence: TGTGCCAGCAGTTTATGGGCACAGGGTAAAAACTATGGCTACACCTTC. Protein sequence: CASSLWAQGKNYGYTF.

The V and J genes are TRBV6-6 and TRBJ2-7; weak D call: TRBD1 (6 bases). The CDR3 loop spans 14 amino acids. Germline V gene data show CDR1 as MNHNY and CDR2 as SVGAGI (reference sequence). Trimming shortened V by 2 bases and J by 6 bases, and 14 bases separated the two germline ends. Here the CDR3 reads CASSYRYREFEQYF. Here the CDR3 DNA reads TGTGCCAGCAGTTACCGATACAGGGAGTTCGAGCAGTACTTC.

J is TRBJ1-5 and V is TRBV15, with 11 positions matching TRBD1. This CDR3 contains 15 residues. The junction had 6 bases not matched to a gene; V was cut back by 7 bases and J by 4 bases. CDR1 is LNHNV, CDR2 YYDKDF, per germline (reference sequence). The CDR3 reads CATTSGTGGNQPQHF. In nucleotides, the CDR3 is TGTGCCACCACATCAGGGACAGGGGGGAATCAGCCCCAGCATTTT.

J is TRBJ1-1 and V is TRBV5-6; D is unclear. In germline, CDR1 is SGHDT, CDR2 YYEEEE. The CDR3 is 11 amino acids. V lost 1 base and J lost 8, with 6 bases in between. CDR3 nucleotide sequence: TGTGCCAGCAGCTTGACGGGAGAAGCTTTCTTT. This codes for CASSLTGEAFF.

The V gene is TRBV7-9, the J gene TRBJ1-1; no reliable D call. In germline, CDR1 is SEHNR, CDR2 FQNEAQ (reference sequence). The CDR3 spans 18 residues. V was cut by 1 base and J by 0 bases, with 18 bases left in between. Here the CDR3 DNA reads TGTGCCAGCAGCTTAGGTCACCTCTACGATGGAGTGAACACTGAAGCTTTCTTT. As protein: CASSLGHLYDGVNTEAFF.

This clone was recorded once. The rearrangement uses TRBV7-9 and TRBJ2-2, with D unclear. The V end lost 5 bases, the J end lost 7 bases, and 17 bases lay between the germline ends. Germline loops: CDR1 SEHNR, CDR2 FQNEAQ (reference sequence). This CDR3 region has 15 residues. CDR3 DNA: TGTGCCAGCAGCCCAACCCTCTTACTTTACGGGGAGCTGTTTTTT. It is translated as CASSPTLLLYGELFF.

The chain couples TRBV29-1 to TRBJ1-5; 10 nucleotides agree with TRBD1. Germline CDR1 is SQVTM and CDR2 is ANQGSEA. The CDR3 loop spans 12 amino acids. V dropped 6 bases and J dropped 5; count of bases not matched to a gene: 1. CDR3 sequence: CSVGTGDQPQHF. The DNA of the CDR3 is TGCAGCGTCGGGACAGGGGATCAGCCCCAGCATTTT. The full variable domain, rest sourced from reference TRBV29-1 and TRBJ1-5, is SAVISQKPSRDICQRGTSLTIQCQVDSQVTMMFWYRQQPGQSLTLIATANQGSEATYESGFVIDKFPISRPNLTFSTLTVSNMSPEDSSIYLCSVGTGDQPQHFGDGTRLSIL.